Listed below are T cell receptor beta chains from one sample, sequenced in a study of cytotoxic CD8 clonotypes in ibrutinib-treated CLL. Sequenced by immunoSEQ multiplex PCR; TCRdb stores in-frame clones only, minus some. Counted here are 130,000 to 150,000 clones, around three quarters occurring once; the ten biggest clones make up over 10%. The source was PBMCs, collected after 12 months of ibrutinib treatment. The source is a human donor with chronic lymphocytic leukemia. Both conserved end residues are part of each CDR3. The D gene is left open where the match is weak. Clone size, where shown, is once, few, many, or a class for clones that have expanded.

V: TRBV19; D: NA; J: TRBJ1-1; size: NA; CDR3: CASSRGDGPMNTEAFF; DNA: TGTGCCAGTAGTAGGGGGGACGGCCCAATGAACACTGAAGCTTTCTTT
V: TRBV7-2; D: NA; J: TRBJ1-2; size: few; CDR3: CASSLAGVTYGYTF; DNA: TGTGCCAGCAGCTTAGCAGGGGTGACCTATGGCTACACCTTC
V: TRBV7-2; D: NA; J: TRBJ1-5; size: NA; CDR3: CASSLAVYQPQHF; DNA: TGTGCCAGCAGCTTAGCCGTGTACCAGCCCCAGCATTTT
V: TRBV30; D: NA; J: TRBJ2-7; size: NA; CDR3: CAWGASYEQYF; DNA: TGTGCCTGGGGGGCCTCCTACGAGCAGTACTTC
V: TRBV4-1; D: TRBD1; J: TRBJ1-1; size: once; CDR3: CASSQGNTGGTEAFF; DNA: TGCGCCAGCAGCCAAGGCAACACAGGGGGCACTGAAGCTTTCTTT
V: TRBV19; D: NA; J: TRBJ2-2; size: NA; CDR3: CASRPIPSTGELFF; DNA: TGTGCCAGTAGACCAATACCCAGCACCGGGGAGCTGTTTTTT
V: TRBV5-1; D: NA; J: TRBJ2-1; size: NA; CDR3: CASSLELARRARSYNEQFF; DNA: TGCGCCAGCAGCTTGGAGTTAGCGAGGAGGGCCCGCTCCTACAATGAGCAGTTCTTC
V: TRBV4-3; D: NA; J: TRBJ2-7; size: NA; CDR3: CASSQDFAGAGSYEQYF; DNA: TGCGCCAGCAGCCAAGACTTTGCCGGGGCGGGATCCTACGAGCAGTACTTC
V: TRBV27; D: NA; J: TRBJ2-7; size: NA; CDR3: CASSLGGAAYEQYF; DNA: TGTGCCAGCAGTCTAGGGGGGGCTGCCTACGAGCAGTACTTC
V: TRBV19; D: NA; J: TRBJ2-1; size: NA; CDR3: CASTEDTYNEQFF; DNA: TGTGCCAGTACCGAGGACACCTACAATGAGCAGTTCTTC
V: TRBV19; D: NA; J: TRBJ2-2; size: NA; CDR3: CASSILRVNTGELFF; DNA: TGTGCCAGTAGTATTTTGCGGGTGAACACCGGGGAGCTGTTTTTT
V: TRBV6-5; D: NA; J: TRBJ2-2; size: NA; CDR3: CASSYSEGAGELFF; DNA: TGTGCCAGCAGTTACTCGGAGGGGGCCGGGGAGCTGTTTTTT
V: TRBV28; D: NA; J: TRBJ1-2; size: NA; CDR3: CASNQGFYGYTF; DNA: TGTGCCAGCAACCAGGGCTTCTATGGCTACACCTTC
V: TRBV5-1; D: NA; J: TRBJ2-5; size: NA; CDR3: CASSLAGTIQETQYF; DNA: TGCGCCAGCAGCTTGGCTGGCACCATCCAAGAGACCCAGTACTTC
V: TRBV4-3; D: TRBD2; J: TRBJ2-2; size: NA; CDR3: CASSQGLAEYTGELFF; DNA: TGCGCCAGCAGCCAAGGACTAGCGGAGTACACCGGGGAGCTGTTTTTT
V: TRBV5-6; D: NA; J: TRBJ1-1; size: NA; CDR3: CARSLVGGMNTEAFF; DNA: TGTGCCCGCAGCTTGGTGGGGGGGATGAACACTGAAGCTTTCTTT
V: TRBV5-1; D: NA; J: TRBJ2-7; size: once; CDR3: CASSLVSAGTYEQYF; DNA: TGCGCCAGCAGCTTGGTCTCGGCGGGAACCTACGAGCAGTACTTC
V: TRBV19; D: TRBD2; J: TRBJ2-3; size: NA; CDR3: CASSVPGLAFDTQYF; DNA: TGTGCCAGTAGTGTTCCGGGACTAGCTTTTGATACGCAGTATTTT
V: TRBV5-1; D: NA; J: TRBJ1-1; size: NA; CDR3: CASSLWGRNTEAFF; DNA: TGCGCCAGCAGCTTATGGGGCAGGAACACTGAAGCTTTCTTT
V: TRBV27; D: TRBD2; J: TRBJ2-7; size: NA; CDR3: CASSELAGSLVYEQYF; DNA: TGTGCCAGCAGTGAACTAGCGGGTTCTCTTGTTTACGAGCAGTACTTC
V: TRBV5-1; D: TRBD2; J: TRBJ2-3; size: NA; CDR3: CASSLVLAGGVADTQYF; DNA: TGCGCCAGCAGCTTGGTGCTAGCGGGAGGTGTTGCAGATACGCAGTATTTT
V: TRBV14; D: NA; J: TRBJ1-2; size: NA; CDR3: CASSQLSGDYGYTF; DNA: TGTGCCAGCAGCCAATTATCTGGAGACTATGGCTACACCTTC
V: TRBV11-3; D: NA; J: TRBJ2-2; size: NA; CDR3: CASSLEGYGGELFF; DNA: TGTGCCAGCAGCTTAGAAGGATACGGCGGGGAGCTGTTTTTT
V: TRBV9; D: NA; J: TRBJ2-7; size: medium-sized; CDR3: CASSGTSSYEQYF; DNA: TGTGCCAGCAGCGGGACGTCCAGCTACGAGCAGTACTTC
V: TRBV4-1; D: TRBD1; J: TRBJ1-2; size: NA; CDR3: CASSQDWGQGPYGYTF; DNA: TGCGCCAGCAGCCAAGATTGGGGACAGGGACCCTATGGCTACACCTTC
V: TRBV7-9; D: NA; J: TRBJ1-3; size: NA; CDR3: CASSFGSHDSGNTIYF; DNA: TGTGCCAGCAGCTTCGGGTCGCATGACTCTGGAAACACCATATATTTT
V: TRBV9; D: NA; J: TRBJ2-5; size: NA; CDR3: CASGELGLPQETQYF; DNA: TGTGCCAGCGGAGAACTTGGGCTACCTCAAGAGACCCAGTACTTC
V: TRBV6-6; D: NA; J: TRBJ1-5; size: NA; CDR3: CASSYSGRQVNQPQHF; DNA: TGTGCCAGCAGTTACTCGGGCAGGCAGGTCAATCAGCCCCAGCATTTT
V: TRBV5-6; D: NA; J: TRBJ2-7; size: NA; CDR3: CASSLSGYEQYF; DNA: TGTGCCAGCAGCTTGTCCGGTTACGAGCAGTACTTC
V: TRBV30; D: NA; J: TRBJ1-2; size: NA; CDR3: CAWSAGINYGYTF; DNA: TGTGCCTGGAGTGCAGGGATCAACTATGGCTACACCTTC
V: TRBV7-2; D: TRBD1; J: TRBJ2-1; size: NA; CDR3: CASSPWGAGGGNEQFF; DNA: TGTGCCAGCAGCCCCTGGGGGGCAGGGGGCGGCAATGAGCAGTTCTTC
V: TRBV7-2; D: NA; J: TRBJ2-3; size: NA; CDR3: CASSFGTTDTQYF; DNA: TGTGCCAGCAGCTTTGGCACCACAGATACGCAGTATTTT
V: TRBV5-4; D: TRBD1; J: TRBJ2-2; size: NA; CDR3: CASRRQGENTGELFF; DNA: TGTGCCAGCAGACGACAGGGTGAGAACACCGGGGAGCTGTTTTTT
V: TRBV29-1; D: NA; J: TRBJ2-7; size: NA; CDR3: CSVEAGTDSSYEQYF; DNA: TGCAGCGTTGAAGCGGGAACCGACAGCTCCTACGAGCAGTACTTC
V: TRBV30; D: TRBD2; J: TRBJ2-3; size: once; CDR3: CAWSVSGATSTDTQYF; DNA: TGTGCCTGGAGTGTCAGCGGGGCAACTAGCACAGATACGCAGTATTTT
V: TRBV10-3; D: TRBD1; J: TRBJ2-7; size: NA; CDR3: CAISEQGAGPYEQYF; DNA: TGTGCCATCAGTGAACAGGGGGCCGGCCCCTACGAGCAGTACTTC
V: TRBV27; D: TRBD1; J: TRBJ2-7; size: NA; CDR3: CASSSPGKGARNEQYF; DNA: TGTGCCAGCAGTAGTCCCGGAAAGGGGGCAAGGAACGAGCAGTACTTC
V: TRBV7-9; D: NA; J: TRBJ1-1; size: few; CDR3: CASSLGLENTEAFF; DNA: TGTGCCAGCAGCTTAGGTCTTGAGAACACTGAAGCTTTCTTT
V: TRBV4-1; D: TRBD2; J: TRBJ2-7; size: NA; CDR3: CASSQTPGLTYEQYF; DNA: TGCGCCAGCAGCCAAACACCGGGACTAACCTACGAGCAGTACTTC
V: TRBV5-1; D: TRBD2; J: TRBJ2-1; size: few; CDR3: CASSLTLAGANEQFF; DNA: TGCGCCAGCAGCTTGACCCTAGCGGGAGCCAATGAGCAGTTCTTC
V: TRBV10-3; D: NA; J: TRBJ1-2; size: NA; CDR3: CAISAVVWRTENNYGYTF; DNA: TGTGCCATCAGTGCGGTGGTGTGGAGGACTGAAAATAACTATGGCTACACCTTC
V: TRBV5-4; D: NA; J: TRBJ1-4; size: NA; CDR3: CASSKGNPNPGEKLFF; DNA: TGTGCCAGCAGTAAAGGGAACCCTAATCCAGGTGAAAAACTGTTTTTT
V: TRBV10-3; D: NA; J: TRBJ1-5; size: NA; CDR3: CAISESTRDQPQHF; DNA: TGTGCCATCAGTGAGTCGACGCGAGATCAGCCCCAGCATTTT
V: TRBV2; D: TRBD1; J: TRBJ2-3; size: NA; CDR3: CASSEVQGASSTDTQYF; DNA: TGTGCCAGCAGTGAAGTTCAGGGGGCTTCTAGCACAGATACGCAGTATTTT
V: TRBV4-3; D: NA; J: TRBJ1-1; size: NA; CDR3: CASSQDSRENTEAFF; DNA: TGCGCCAGCAGCCAAGATTCAAGAGAAAACACTGAAGCTTTCTTT
V: TRBV6-6; D: TRBD2; J: TRBJ2-1; size: NA; CDR3: CASSYGASGSNEQFF; DNA: TGTGCCAGCAGTTATGGGGCTAGCGGGAGCAATGAGCAGTTCTTC
V: TRBV6-5; D: NA; J: TRBJ2-7; size: NA; CDR3: CASSYGGLEQYF; DNA: TGTGCCAGCAGTTATGGGGGCCTCGAGCAGTACTTC
V: TRBV2; D: TRBD1; J: TRBJ2-2; size: NA; CDR3: CASRRDRGYTGELFF; DNA: TGTGCCAGCAGGAGGGACAGGGGATACACCGGGGAGCTGTTTTTT
V: TRBV28; D: NA; J: TRBJ2-7; size: NA; CDR3: CASSLLSSAYSYEQYF; DNA: TGTGCCAGCAGTCTACTTTCCAGCGCGTATTCCTACGAGCAGTACTTC
V: TRBV29-1; D: TRBD2; J: TRBJ2-7; size: NA; CDR3: CSVELADYEQYF; DNA: TGCAGCGTTGAACTAGCGGATTACGAGCAGTACTTC
V: TRBV6-5; D: NA; J: TRBJ2-5; size: NA; CDR3: CASSYPAGETQYF; DNA: TGTGCCAGCAGTTACCCCGCCGGAGAGACCCAGTACTTC
V: TRBV7-2; D: NA; J: TRBJ2-1; size: NA; CDR3: CASSFGAYYNEQFF; DNA: TGTGCCAGCAGCTTCGGGGCCTATTACAATGAGCAGTTCTTC